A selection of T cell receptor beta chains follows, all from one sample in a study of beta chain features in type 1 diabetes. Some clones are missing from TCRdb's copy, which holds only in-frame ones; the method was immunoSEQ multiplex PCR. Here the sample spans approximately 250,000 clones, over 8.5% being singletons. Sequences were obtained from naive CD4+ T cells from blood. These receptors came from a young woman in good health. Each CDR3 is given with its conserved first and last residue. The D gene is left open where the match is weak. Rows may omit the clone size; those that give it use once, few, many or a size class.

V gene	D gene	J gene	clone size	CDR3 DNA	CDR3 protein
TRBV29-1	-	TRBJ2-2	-	TGCAGCGTTCGCCGGGACATTGGCACCGGGGAGCTGTTTTTT	CSVRRDIGTGELFF
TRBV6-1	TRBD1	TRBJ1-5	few	TGTGCCAGCAACGGGGACAGGGGGAATCAGCCCCAGCATTTT	CASNGDRGNQPQHF
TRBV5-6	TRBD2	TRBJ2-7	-	TGTGCCAGCAGCTTGCCGGGCGGGGGGGCGCGAGAGCAGTACTTC	CASSLPGGGAREQYF
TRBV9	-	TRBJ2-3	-	TGTGCCAGCAGCGTACCCACGCCGGGACACGCGGTTGGGGTAGTTACAGATACGCAGTATTTT	CASSVPTPGHAVGVVTDTQYF
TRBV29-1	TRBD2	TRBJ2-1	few	TGCAGCGTTGAATTTACTAGCGCCTACAATGAGCAGTTCTTC	CSVEFTSAYNEQFF
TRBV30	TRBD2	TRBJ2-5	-	TGTGCCTTACGGGGGGTAAAACAAGAGACCCAGTACTTC	CALRGVKQETQYF
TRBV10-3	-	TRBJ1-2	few	TGTGCCACCTGGGGCGGGAATGGCTACACCTTC	CATWGGNGYTF
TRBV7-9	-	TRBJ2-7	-	TGTGCCAGCAGCCCCTTGACAGCGTCCTACGAGCAGTACTTC	CASSPLTASYEQYF
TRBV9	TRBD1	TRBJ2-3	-	TGTGCCAGCAGCGTAAGAGGGGGACAGGGCAGGGGAGCAGATACGCAGTATTTT	CASSVRGGQGRGADTQYF
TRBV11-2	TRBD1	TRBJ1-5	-	TGTGCCAGCAGCCTAAGTCCCCTAGGGGGCCGCAATCAGCCCCAGCATTTT	CASSLSPLGGRNQPQHF
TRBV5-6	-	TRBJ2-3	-	TGTGCCAGCAGCTCAGAGCGGAGCCCGAGCACAGATACGCAGTATTTT	CASSSERSPSTDTQYF
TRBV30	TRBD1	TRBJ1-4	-	TGTGCCTGGAGTGGATCCGGGACAGGGGCTCTTAGTCTTGAAAAACTGTTTTTT	CAWSGSGTGALSLEKLFF
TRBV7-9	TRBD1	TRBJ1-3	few	TGTGCCAGCAGCTTCACAGGGGCTGGAAACACCATATATTTT	CASSFTGAGNTIYF
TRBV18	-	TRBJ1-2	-	TGTGCCAGCTCACCACGGGAGGGCTACACCTTC	CASSPREGYTF
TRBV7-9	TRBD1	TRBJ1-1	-	TGTGCCAGCAGCCCCCAAACAGGGGGGAACACTGAAGCTTTCTTT	CASSPQTGGNTEAFF
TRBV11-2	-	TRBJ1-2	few	TGTGCCAGCAGCTCGTTAAGGACAGCTGATGGCTACACCTTC	CASSSLRTADGYTF
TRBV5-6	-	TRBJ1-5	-	TGTGCCAGCAGCTTGGCCGGGGGGGCGAACAATCAGCCCCAGCATTTT	CASSLAGGANNQPQHF
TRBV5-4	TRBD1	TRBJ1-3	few	TGTGCCAGCAGCTCGGGGGGGGCAGGGGGAACTGGAAACACCATATATTTT	CASSSGGAGGTGNTIYF
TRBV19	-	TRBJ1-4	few	TGTGCCAGTAGTATCACCGGGACTCAGCTAGAGGAAAAACTGTTTTTT	CASSITGTQLEEKLFF
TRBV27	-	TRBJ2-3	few	TGTGCCAGCAGCTTGAGCCTACGCCCCACAGATACGCAGTATTTT	CASSLSLRPTDTQYF
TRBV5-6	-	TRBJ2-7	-	TGTGCCAGCAGCTTGCCGGGAGTGCCTTCATACGAGCAGTACTTC	CASSLPGVPSYEQYF
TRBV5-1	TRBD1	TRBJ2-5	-	TGCGCCAGCAGCTTGGGACAGGGGGCCAGCCAAGAGACCCAGTACTTC	CASSLGQGASQETQYF
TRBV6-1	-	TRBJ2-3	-	TGTGCCAGCAGTGTGGGCAGCTTAACAGATACGCAGTATTTT	CASSVGSLTDTQYF
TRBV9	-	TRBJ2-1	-	TGTGCCAGCAGCGTAGGGGGGGATCGGAATGAGCAGTTCTTC	CASSVGGDRNEQFF
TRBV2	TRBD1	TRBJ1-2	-	TGTGCCAGCATTCGACAGGGGGCGCTTGGCTACACCTTC	CASIRQGALGYTF
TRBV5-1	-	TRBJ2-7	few	TGCGCCAGCAGCTTACCGACAGGTCCCCTGGGGGAGCAGTACTTC	CASSLPTGPLGEQYF
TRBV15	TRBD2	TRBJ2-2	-	TGTGCCACCAGCAGAGCCAGCGGGGGGGATATCGGGGAGCTGTTTTTT	CATSRASGGDIGELFF
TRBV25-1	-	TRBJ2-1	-	TGTGCCAGCAGTGAATATACCTCTACTGAGCAGTTCTTC	CASSEYTSTEQFF
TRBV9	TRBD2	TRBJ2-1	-	TGTGCCAGCAGCGCGATGCTAAGGACTAGCGGGGCCGCCCAGGGAATGAATGAGCAGTTCTTC	CASSAMLRTSGAAQGMNEQFF
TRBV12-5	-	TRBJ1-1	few	TGTGCTAGTGGTTTGCCGACAGAAGCTTTCTTT	CASGLPTEAFF
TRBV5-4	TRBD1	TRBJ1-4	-	TGTGCCAGCAGCCCGACAGGGAGAGGGGAAAAACTGTTTTTT	CASSPTGRGEKLFF
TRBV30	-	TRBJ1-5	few	TGTGCCTGGAAGTCAGGGTCTTATAGCAATCAGCCCCAGCATTTT	CAWKSGSYSNQPQHF
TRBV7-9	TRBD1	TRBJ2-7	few	TGTGCCAGCAGCTTAGATCCCAGGGGGAGCTCCTACGAGCAGTACTTC	CASSLDPRGSSYEQYF
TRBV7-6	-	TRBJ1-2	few	TGTGCCAGCAGGCCCTCCCGGGGGTTAGACTATGGCTACACCTTC	CASRPSRGLDYGYTF
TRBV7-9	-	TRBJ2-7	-	TGTGCCAGCAGCTTAGCCGGCCGAGGAGGAGGCAAGCAGTACTTC	CASSLAGRGGGKQYF
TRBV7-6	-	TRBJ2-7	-	TGTGCCAGCAGTTTCCGGGACAAGTTCTACGAGCAGTACTTC	CASSFRDKFYEQYF
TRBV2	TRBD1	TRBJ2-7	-	TGTGCCAGTTTAAAGGGGACAGGGCCCTACGAGCAGTACTTC	CASLKGTGPYEQYF
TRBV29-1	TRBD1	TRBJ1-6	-	TGCAGCGTTGCGGCAGGGGGCGCCTCACCCCTCCACTTT	CSVAAGGASPLHF
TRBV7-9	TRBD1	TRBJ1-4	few	TGTGCCAGCAGGGACAGGGGAGGGGAAAAACTGTTTTTT	CASRDRGGEKLFF
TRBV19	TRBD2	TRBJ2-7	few	TGTGCCAGTAGTATCCGGGGGGAAGCGTGGGAGCAGTACTTC	CASSIRGEAWEQYF
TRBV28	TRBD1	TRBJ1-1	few	TGTGCCAGCAGGAGACAGGGTATGACTGAAGCTTTCTTT	CASRRQGMTEAFF
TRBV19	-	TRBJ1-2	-	TGTGCCAGTAGGCCCGTGGGGGGAAACTATGGCTACACCTTC	CASRPVGGNYGYTF
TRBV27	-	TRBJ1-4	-	TGTGCCAGCAGTCCCACCCCGCGGGCAACTAATGAAAAACTGTTTTTT	CASSPTPRATNEKLFF
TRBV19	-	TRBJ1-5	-	TGTGCCAGTAGTATCTGGGCTGATAGCAATCAGCCCCAGCATTTT	CASSIWADSNQPQHF
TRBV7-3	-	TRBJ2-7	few	TGTGCCAGCAGCTTACGCCCGGGGTACGAGCAGTACTTC	CASSLRPGYEQYF
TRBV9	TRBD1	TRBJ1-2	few	TGTGCCAGCAGCGTAAGTGACCGGACAGGGGTCGGCTACACCTTC	CASSVSDRTGVGYTF
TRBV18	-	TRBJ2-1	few	TGTGCCAGCTCACCAGACTCTAGGGGTGAGCAGTTCTTC	CASSPDSRGEQFF
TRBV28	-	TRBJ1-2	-	TGTGCCGCACTAAACCCAGGGTGGAGCTATGGCTACACCTTC	CAALNPGWSYGYTF
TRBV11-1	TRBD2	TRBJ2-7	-	TGTGCCAGCAGCCCTAGCGGGGGGCCCTACGAGCAGTACTTC	CASSPSGGPYEQYF
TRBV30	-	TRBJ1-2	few	TGTGCCTGGAGTCAGGGAAGTGTCAACTATGGCTACACCTTC	CAWSQGSVNYGYTF